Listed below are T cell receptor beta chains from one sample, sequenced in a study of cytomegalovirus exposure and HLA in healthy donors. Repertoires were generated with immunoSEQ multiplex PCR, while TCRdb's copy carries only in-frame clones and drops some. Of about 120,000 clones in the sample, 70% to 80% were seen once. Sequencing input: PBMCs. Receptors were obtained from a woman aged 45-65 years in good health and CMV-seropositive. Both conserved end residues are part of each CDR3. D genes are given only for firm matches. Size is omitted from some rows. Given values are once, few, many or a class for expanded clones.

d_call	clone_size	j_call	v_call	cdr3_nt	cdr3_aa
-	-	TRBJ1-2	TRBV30	TGTGCCTGGAAACTAGCCGGGACGGTAGGAGGCTACACCTTC	CAWKLAGTVGGYTF
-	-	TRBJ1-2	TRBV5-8	TGTGCCAGCAGCCATACAGGGAATGGCTACACCTTC	CASSHTGNGYTF
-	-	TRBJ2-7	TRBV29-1	TGCAGCGTTTTACAGACCTACGAGCAGTACTTC	CSVLQTYEQYF
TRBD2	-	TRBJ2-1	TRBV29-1	TGCAGCTCCCTGACTAGCGGTTCCTACAATGAGCAGTTCTTC	CSSLTSGSYNEQFF
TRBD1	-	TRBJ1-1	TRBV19	TGTGCCACCATCGGACAGGTGAACACTGAAGCTTTCTTT	CATIGQVNTEAFF
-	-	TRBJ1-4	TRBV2	TGTGCCAGGAAGGCGGGGGAAAAACTGTTTTTT	CARKAGEKLFF
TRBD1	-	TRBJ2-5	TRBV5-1	TGCGCCAGCAGTTTCGGACAGGAGAGAGAGACCCAGTACTTC	CASSFGQERETQYF
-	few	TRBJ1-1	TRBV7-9	TGTGCCAGCAGCTCCACCAGGGTGGGGAACACTGAAGCTTTCTTT	CASSSTRVGNTEAFF
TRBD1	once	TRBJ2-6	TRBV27	TGTGCCAGCAGTCTAACATCCGGGACAGGGTTCTCTGGGGCCAACGTCCTGACTTTC	CASSLTSGTGFSGANVLTF
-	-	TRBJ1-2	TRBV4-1	TGCGCCAGCAGCCACATCGACCGGACACGGGGCTACACCTTC	CASSHIDRTRGYTF
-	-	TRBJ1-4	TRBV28	TGTGCCAGCAGTCGGGGGGGCGGTGAAAAACTGTTTTTT	CASSRGGGEKLFF
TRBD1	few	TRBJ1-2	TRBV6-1	TGTGCCAGCAGTGAATTTCGGGGGACAGGTCGGGTCGCGCATGGCTACACCTTC	CASSEFRGTGRVAHGYTF
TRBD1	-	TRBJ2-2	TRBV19	TGTGCCAGTAACCCGACAGGGTCGAACACCGGGGAGCTGTTTTTT	CASNPTGSNTGELFF
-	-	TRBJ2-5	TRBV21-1	TGTGCCAGCAGCAAAGCCGGGACAGGGTTAGGGGAGACCCAGTACTTC	CASSKAGTGLGETQYF
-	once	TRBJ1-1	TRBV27	TGTGCCAGCAGTTTATCCATGAGCACTGAAGCTTTCTTT	CASSLSMSTEAFF
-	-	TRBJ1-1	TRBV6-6	TGTGCCAGCAGTTACGGGGGGTCGAGGACTGAAGCTTTCTTT	CASSYGGSRTEAFF
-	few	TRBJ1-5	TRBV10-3	TGTGCCATCAGTGAGTGGGCAGGGCAAAGCAATCAGCCCCAGCATTTT	CAISEWAGQSNQPQHF
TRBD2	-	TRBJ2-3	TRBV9	TGTGCCAGCAGCGTAGGGGCTAGCGGGGGTCCTCAAGATACGCAGTATTTT	CASSVGASGGPQDTQYF
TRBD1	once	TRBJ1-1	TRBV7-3	TGTGCCAGCAGCTCCAGGGGGACTGAAGCTTTCTTT	CASSSRGTEAFF
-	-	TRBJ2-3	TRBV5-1	TGCGCCAGCAGCTTTGAGGTCAGAAAAAGCACAGATACGCAGTATTTT	CASSFEVRKSTDTQYF
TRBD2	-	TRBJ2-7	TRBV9	TGTGCCAGCAGCGTAGATATCGGGAGGCCCCCCTACGAGCAGTACTTC	CASSVDIGRPPYEQYF
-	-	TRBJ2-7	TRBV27	TGTGCCAGCAGCCGACAGGTTCCCTACGAGCAGTACTTC	CASSRQVPYEQYF
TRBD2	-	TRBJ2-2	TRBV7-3	TGTGCCAGCAGCTCCCCGACTAGCGGGGAAACCGGGGAGCTGTTTTTT	CASSSPTSGETGELFF
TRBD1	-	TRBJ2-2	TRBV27	TGTGCCAGCTCAAGCCGCGGGGACAGGGGGCGGCTAGGGGAGCTGTTTTTT	CASSSRGDRGRLGELFF
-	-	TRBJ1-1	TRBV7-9	TGTGCCAGCAGCTGGGAGGGACGGAACACTGAAGCTTTCTTT	CASSWEGRNTEAFF
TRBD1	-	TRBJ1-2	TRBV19	TGTGCCAGTAGTACGCGACAGGGACACTATGGCTACACCTTC	CASSTRQGHYGYTF
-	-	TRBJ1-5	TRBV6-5	TGTGCCAGCAGCCAGTGGGGGCGCGACGGTCAGCCCCAGCATTTT	CASSQWGRDGQPQHF
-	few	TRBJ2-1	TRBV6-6	TGTGCCAGCAGTCGGGACTCCTACAATGAGCAGTTCTTC	CASSRDSYNEQFF
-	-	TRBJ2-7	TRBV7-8	TGTGCCAGCAGCCCGCTCAGGGACACCTACGAGCAGTACTTC	CASSPLRDTYEQYF
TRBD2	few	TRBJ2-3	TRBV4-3	TGCGCCAGCAGCCAAGACGGGGCGGGGGACCCCACAGATACGCAGTATTTT	CASSQDGAGDPTDTQYF
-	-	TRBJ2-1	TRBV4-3	TGCGCCAGCAGCCAAGATACCGGTCAGCGCTTCTTC	CASSQDTGQRFF